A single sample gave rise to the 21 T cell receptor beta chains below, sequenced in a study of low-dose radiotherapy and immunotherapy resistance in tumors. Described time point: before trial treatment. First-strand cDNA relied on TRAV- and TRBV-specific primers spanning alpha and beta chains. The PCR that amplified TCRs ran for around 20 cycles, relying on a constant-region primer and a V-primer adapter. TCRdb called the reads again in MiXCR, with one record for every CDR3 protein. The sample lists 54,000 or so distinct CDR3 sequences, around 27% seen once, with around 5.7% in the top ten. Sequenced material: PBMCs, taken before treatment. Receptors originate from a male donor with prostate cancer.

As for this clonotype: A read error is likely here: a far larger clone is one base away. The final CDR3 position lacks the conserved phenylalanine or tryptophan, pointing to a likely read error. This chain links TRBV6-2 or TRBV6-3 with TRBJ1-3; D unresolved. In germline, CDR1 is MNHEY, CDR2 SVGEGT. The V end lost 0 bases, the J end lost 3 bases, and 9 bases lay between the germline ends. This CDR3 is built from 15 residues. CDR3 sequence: CASSYSLDIGNTIYS. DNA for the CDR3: TGTGCCAGCAGTTACTCTCTTGACATTGGAAACACCATATATTCT.

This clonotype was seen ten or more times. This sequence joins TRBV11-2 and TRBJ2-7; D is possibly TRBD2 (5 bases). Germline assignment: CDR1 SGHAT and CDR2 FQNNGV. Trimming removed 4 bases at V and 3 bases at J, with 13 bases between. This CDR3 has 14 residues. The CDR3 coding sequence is TGTGCCAGCAGCTCAGACCCTGGAGGCTACGAGCAGTACTTC. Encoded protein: CASSSDPGGYEQYF.

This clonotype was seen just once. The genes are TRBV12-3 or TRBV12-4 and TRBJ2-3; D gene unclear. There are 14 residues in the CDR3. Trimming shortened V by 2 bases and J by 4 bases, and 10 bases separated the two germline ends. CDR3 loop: CASSLKTVSDTQYF. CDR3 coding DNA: TGTGCCAGCAGTTTAAAGACTGTTTCAGATACGCAGTATTTT.

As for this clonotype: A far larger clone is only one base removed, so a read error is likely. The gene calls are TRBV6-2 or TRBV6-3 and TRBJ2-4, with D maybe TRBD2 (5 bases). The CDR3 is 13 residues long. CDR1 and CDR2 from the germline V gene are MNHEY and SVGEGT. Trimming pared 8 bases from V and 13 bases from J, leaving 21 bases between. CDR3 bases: TGTGCCAGCGAGGGATTTAGCATGAGTGAGCAGTACTTC. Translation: CASEGFSMSEQYF.

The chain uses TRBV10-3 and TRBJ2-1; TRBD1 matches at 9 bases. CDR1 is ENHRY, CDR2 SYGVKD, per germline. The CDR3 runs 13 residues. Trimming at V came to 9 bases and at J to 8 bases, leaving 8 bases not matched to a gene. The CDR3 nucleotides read TGTGCCATGGGGACAGGGCAGAACTATGAGCAGTTCTTC. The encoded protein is CAMGTGQNYEQFF.

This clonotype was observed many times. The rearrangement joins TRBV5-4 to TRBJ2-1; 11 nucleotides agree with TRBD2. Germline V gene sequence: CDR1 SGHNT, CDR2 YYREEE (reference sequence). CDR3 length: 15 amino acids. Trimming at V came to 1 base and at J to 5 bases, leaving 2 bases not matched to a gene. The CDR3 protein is CASSLPLAGDNEQFF. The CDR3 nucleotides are TGTGCCAGCAGCTTGCCACTAGCGGGAGACAATGAGCAGTTCTTC.

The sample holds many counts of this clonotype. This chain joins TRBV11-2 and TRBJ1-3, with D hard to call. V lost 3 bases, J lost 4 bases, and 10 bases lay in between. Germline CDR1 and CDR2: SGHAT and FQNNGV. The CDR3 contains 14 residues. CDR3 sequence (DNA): TGTGCCAGCAGCTTGCCCGGACTGGGAAACACCATATATTTT. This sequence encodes CASSLPGLGNTIYF.

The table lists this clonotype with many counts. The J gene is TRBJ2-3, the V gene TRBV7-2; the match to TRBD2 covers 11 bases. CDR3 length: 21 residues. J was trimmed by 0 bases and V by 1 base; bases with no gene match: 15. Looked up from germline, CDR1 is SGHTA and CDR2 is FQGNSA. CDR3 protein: CASSLGLPSGGPTSSTDTQYF. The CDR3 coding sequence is TGTGCCAGCAGCTTAGGTCTTCCTAGCGGGGGGCCTACCTCTAGCACAGATACGCAGTATTTT.

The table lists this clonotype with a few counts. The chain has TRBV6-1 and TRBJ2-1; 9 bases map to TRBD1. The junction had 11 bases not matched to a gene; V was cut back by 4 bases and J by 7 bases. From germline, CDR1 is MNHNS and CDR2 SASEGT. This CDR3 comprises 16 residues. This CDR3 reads CASSGLPGQGGNEQFF. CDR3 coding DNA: TGTGCCAGCAGTGGCTTACCGGGACAGGGAGGGAATGAGCAGTTCTTC.

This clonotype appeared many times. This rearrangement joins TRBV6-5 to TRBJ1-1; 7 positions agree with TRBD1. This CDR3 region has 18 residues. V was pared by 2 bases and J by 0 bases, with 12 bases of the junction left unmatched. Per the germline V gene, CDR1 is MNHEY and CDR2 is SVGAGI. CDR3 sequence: CASSYTSGTATMNTEAFF. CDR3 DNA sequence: TGTGCCAGCAGTTACACCTCCGGGACAGCGACGATGAACACTGAAGCTTTCTTT.

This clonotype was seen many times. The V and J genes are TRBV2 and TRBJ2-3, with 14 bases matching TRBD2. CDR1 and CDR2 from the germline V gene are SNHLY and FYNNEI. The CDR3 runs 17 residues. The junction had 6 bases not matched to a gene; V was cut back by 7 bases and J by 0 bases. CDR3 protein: CASTGLAGAASTDTQYF. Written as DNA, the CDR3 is TGTGCCAGCACGGGACTAGCGGGGGCAGCTAGCACAGATACGCAGTATTTT.

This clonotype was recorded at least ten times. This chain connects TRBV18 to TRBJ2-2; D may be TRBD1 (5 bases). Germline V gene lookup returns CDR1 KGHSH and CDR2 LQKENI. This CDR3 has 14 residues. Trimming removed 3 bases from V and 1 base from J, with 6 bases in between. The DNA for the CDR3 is TGTGCCAGCTCACCTCAGGGGAACACCGGGGAGCTGTTTTTT. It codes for CASSPQGNTGELFF. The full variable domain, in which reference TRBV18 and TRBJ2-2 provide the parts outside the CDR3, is NAGVMQNPRHLVRRRGQEARLRCSPMKGHSHVYWYRQLPEEGLKFMVYLQKENIIDESGMPKERFSAEFPKEGPSILRIQQVVRGDSAAYFCASSPQGNTGELFFGEGSRLTVL.

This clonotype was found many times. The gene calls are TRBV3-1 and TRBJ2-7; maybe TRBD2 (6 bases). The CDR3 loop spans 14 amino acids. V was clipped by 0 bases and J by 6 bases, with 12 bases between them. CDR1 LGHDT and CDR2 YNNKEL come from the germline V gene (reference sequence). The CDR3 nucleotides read TGTGCCAGCAGCCAAGACCCGGGAGCGAGCGAGCAGTACTTC. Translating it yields CASSQDPGASEQYF.

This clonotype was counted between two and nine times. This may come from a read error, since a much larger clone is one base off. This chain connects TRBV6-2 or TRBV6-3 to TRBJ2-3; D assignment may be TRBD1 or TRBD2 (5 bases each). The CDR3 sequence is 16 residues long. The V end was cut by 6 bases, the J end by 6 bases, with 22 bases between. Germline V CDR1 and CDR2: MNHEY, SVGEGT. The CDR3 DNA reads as TGTGCCAGCAGGGACCAGAGAGGGGAGCCTGGGGATACGCAGTATTTT. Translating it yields CASRDQRGEPGDTQYF.

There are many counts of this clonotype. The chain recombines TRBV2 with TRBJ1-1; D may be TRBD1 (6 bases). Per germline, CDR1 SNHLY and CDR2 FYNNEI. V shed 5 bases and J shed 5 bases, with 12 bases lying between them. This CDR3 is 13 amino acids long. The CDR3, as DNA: TGTGCCAGCAGTCTTCAGGGGTATACTGAAGCTTTCTTT. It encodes CASSLQGYTEAFF.

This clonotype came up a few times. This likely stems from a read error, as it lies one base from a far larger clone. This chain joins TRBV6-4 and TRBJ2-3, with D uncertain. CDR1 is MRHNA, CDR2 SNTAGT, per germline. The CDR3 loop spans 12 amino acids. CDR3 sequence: CAISKATDTQYF. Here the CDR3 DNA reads TGTGCCATCAGTAAGGCCACAGATACGCAGTATTTT.

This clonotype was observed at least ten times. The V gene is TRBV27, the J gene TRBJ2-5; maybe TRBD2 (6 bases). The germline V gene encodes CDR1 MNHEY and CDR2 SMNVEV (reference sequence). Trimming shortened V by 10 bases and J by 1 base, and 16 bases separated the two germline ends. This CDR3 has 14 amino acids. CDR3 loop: CATRRGWGQETQYF. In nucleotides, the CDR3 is TGTGCCACCCGACGGGGGTGGGGCCAAGAGACCCAGTACTTC.

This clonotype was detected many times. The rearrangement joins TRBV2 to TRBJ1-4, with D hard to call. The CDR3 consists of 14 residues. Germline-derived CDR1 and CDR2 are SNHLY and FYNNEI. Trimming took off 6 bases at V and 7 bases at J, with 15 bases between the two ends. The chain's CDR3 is CASRLSGTGEKLFF. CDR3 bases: TGTGCCAGCAGACTATCGGGCACGGGTGAAAAACTGTTTTTT.

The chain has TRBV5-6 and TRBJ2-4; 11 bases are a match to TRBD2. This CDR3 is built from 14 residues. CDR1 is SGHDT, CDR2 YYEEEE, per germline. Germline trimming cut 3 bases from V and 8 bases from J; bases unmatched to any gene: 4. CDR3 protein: CASSSSGRRHIQYF. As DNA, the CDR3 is TGTGCCAGCAGCTCTAGCGGGAGGCGGCACATTCAGTACTTC.

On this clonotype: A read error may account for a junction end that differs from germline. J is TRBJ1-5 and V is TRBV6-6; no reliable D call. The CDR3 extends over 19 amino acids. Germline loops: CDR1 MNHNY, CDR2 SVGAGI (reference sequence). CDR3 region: CASSYTSARGRNSNQPRHF. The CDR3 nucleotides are TGTGCCAGCAGTTACACGTCTGCGCGGGGTAGGAATAGCAATCAGCCCCGGCATTTT.

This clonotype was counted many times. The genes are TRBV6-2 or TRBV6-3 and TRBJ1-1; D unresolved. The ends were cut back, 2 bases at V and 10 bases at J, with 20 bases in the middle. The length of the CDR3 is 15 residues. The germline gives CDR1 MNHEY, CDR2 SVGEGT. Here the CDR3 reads CASSYTPSGERAAFF. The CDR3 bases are TGTGCCAGCAGTTACACCCCGTCGGGCGAAAGGGCAGCTTTCTTT.